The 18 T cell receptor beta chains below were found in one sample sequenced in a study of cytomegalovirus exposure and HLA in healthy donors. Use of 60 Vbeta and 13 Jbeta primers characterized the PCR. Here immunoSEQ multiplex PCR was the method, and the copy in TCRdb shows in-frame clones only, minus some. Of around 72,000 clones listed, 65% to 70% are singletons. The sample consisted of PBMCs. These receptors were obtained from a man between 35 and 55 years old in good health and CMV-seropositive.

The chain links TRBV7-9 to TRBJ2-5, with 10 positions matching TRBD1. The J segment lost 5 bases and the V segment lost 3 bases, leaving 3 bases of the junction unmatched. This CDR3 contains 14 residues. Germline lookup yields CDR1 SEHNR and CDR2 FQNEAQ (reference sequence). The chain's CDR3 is CASSFGTGDETQYF. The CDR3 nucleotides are TGTGCCAGCAGCTTCGGGACAGGGGATGAGACCCAGTACTTC.

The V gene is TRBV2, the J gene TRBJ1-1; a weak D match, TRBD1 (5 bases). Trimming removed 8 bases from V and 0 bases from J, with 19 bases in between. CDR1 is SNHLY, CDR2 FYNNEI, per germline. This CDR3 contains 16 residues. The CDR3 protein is CASAREGIAVNTEAFF. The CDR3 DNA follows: TGTGCCAGCGCCAGGGAGGGTATAGCCGTGAACACTGAAGCTTTCTTT.

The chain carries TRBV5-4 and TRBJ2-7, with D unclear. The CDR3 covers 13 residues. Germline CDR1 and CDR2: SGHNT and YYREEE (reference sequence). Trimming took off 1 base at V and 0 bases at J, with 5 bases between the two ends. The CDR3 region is CASSLPSSYEQYF. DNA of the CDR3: TGTGCCAGCAGCTTGCCTTCCTCCTACGAGCAGTACTTC.

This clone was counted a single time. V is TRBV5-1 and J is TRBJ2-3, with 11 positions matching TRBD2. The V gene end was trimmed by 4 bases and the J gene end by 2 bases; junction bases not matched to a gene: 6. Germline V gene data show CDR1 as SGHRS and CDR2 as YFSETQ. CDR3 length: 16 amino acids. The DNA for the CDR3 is TGCGCCAGCAGCCCCGGACTAGCGGGTCACACAGATACGCAGTATTTT. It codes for CASSPGLAGHTDTQYF.

CDR3 DNA: TGCGCCAGCAGCCCCGGACTTAGCGGGGGCGGAGGAGAGACCCAGTACTTC. It encodes CASSPGLSGGGGETQYF. The genes are TRBV5-1 and TRBJ2-5; 9 nucleotides align to TRBD2. The CDR3 sequence is 17 residues long. Germline V gene data show CDR1 as SGHRS and CDR2 as YFSETQ. Germline trimming cut 4 bases from V and 4 bases from J; bases unmatched to any gene: 14.

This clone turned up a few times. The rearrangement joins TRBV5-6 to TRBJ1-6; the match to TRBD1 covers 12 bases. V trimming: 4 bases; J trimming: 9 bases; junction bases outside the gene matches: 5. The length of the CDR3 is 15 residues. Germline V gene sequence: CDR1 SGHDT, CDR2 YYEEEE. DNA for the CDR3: TGTGCCAGCAGCCGGGGACAGGGGGCGGGTTCACCCCTCCACTTT. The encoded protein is CASSRGQGAGSPLHF.

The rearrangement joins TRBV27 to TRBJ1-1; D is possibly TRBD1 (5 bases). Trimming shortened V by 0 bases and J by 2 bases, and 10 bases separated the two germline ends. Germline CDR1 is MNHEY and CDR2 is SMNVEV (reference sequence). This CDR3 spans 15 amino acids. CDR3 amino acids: CASSLSLGGNTEAFF. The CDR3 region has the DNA TGTGCCAGCAGTTTATCGCTGGGGGGTAACACTGAAGCTTTCTTT.

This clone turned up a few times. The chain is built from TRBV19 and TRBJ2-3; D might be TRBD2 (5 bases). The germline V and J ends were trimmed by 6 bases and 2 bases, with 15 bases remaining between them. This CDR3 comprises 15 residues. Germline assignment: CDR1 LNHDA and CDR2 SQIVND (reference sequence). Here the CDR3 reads CASSDMKRNTDTQYF. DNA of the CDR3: TGTGCCAGTAGCGATATGAAGCGGAACACAGATACGCAGTATTTT.

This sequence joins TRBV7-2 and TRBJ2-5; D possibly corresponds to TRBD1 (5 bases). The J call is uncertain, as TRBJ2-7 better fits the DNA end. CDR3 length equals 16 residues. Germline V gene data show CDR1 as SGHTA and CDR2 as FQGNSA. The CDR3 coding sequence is TGTGCCAGCAGCTTAGAGATGACAGCCCCTACCTACGAGCAGTACTTC. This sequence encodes CASSLEMTAPTYEQYF.

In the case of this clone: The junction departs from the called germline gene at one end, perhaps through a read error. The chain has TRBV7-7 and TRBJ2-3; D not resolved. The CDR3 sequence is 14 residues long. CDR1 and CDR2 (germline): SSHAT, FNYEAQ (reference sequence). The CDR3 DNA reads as TGTGCTAGCAGCTTATCCTTCAGCACAGATACGCAGTATTTT. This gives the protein CASSLSFSTDTQYF.

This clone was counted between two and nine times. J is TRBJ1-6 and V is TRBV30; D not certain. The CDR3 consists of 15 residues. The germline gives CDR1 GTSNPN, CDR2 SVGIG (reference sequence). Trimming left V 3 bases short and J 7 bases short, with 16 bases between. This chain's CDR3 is CAWRGSWRFNSPLHF. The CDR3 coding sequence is TGTGCCTGGAGAGGAAGCTGGAGGTTCAATTCACCCCTCCACTTT.

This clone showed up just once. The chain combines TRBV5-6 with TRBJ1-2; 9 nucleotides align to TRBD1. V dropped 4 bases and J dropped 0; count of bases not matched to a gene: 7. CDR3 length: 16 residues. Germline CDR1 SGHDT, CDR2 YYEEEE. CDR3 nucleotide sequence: TGTGCCAGCAGCGTTTTTGGACAGGGGACTAACTATGGCTACACCTTC. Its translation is CASSVFGQGTNYGYTF.

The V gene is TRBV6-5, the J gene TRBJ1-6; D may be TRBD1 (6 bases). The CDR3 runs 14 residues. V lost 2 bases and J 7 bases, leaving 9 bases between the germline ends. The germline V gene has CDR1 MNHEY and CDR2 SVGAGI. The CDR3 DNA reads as TGTGCCAGCAGTTACGGGACAAGGAATTCACCCCTCCACTTT. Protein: CASSYGTRNSPLHF.

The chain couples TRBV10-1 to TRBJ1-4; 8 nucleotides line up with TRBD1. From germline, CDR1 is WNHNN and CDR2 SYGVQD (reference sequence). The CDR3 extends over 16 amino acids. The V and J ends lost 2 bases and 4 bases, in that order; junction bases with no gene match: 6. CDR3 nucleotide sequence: TGCGCCAGCAGTGAGCCGCAGGGGGCTGGTAATGAAAAACTGTTTTTT. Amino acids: CASSEPQGAGNEKLFF.

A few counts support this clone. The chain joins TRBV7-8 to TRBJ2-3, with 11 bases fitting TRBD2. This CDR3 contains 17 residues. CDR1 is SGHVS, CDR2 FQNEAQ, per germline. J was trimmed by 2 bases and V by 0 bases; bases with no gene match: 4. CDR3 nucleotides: TGTGCCAGCAGCTTAGCGGCTAGCGGGGGGACCACAGATACGCAGTATTTT. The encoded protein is CASSLAASGGTTDTQYF.

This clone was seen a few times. The CDR3 sequence: CASSGEQGGKLEAFF. As DNA, the CDR3 is TGTGCCAGCAGCGGGGAGCAGGGAGGAAAGCTTGAAGCTTTCTTT. V usage is TRBV7-2 and J usage is TRBJ1-1, with D possibly being TRBD1 (5 bases). Germline V lookup: CDR1 SGHTA, CDR2 FQGNSA. This CDR3 region has 15 residues. V was cut by 5 bases and J by 7 bases, with 20 bases left in between.

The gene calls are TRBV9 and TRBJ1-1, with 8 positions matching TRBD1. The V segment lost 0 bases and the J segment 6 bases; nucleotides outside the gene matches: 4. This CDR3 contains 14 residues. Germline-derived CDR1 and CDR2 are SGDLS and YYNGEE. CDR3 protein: CASSVGRGRPEAFF. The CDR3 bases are TGTGCCAGCAGCGTAGGCAGGGGGCGGCCTGAAGCTTTCTTT.

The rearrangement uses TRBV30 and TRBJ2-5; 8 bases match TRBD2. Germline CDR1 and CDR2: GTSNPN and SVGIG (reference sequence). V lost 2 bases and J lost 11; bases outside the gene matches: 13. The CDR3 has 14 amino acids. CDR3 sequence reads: CAWSREGPSGEQYF. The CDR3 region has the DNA TGTGCCTGGAGTCGGGAGGGGCCGTCTGGAGAGCAGTACTTC. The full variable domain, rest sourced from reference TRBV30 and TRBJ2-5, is SQTIHQWPATLVQPVGSPLSLECTVEGTSNPNLYWYRQAAGRGLQLLFYSVGIGQISSEVPQNLSASRPQDRQFILSSKKLLLSDSGFYLCAWSREGPSGEQYFGPGTRLLVL.